The 18 T cell receptor beta chains below come from one sample, sequenced in a study of T cells after posttransplantation cyclophosphamide. Profiled with immunoSEQ multiplex PCR; TCRdb holds only in-frame clones, not every one. The sample has roughly 3,100 clones, about 86% seen once. Sequenced sample: CD8+ T cells sorted from bone marrow. The receptors shown here come from an older woman in good health, CMV-negative, and a related stem cell transplant donor.

This clone was counted once. The chain joins TRBV7-6 to TRBJ2-1, with no clear D. Trimming removed 4 bases at V and 0 bases at J, with 16 bases between. Looked up from germline, CDR1 is SGHVS and CDR2 is FNYEAQ. This CDR3 spans 17 amino acids. The CDR3 protein is CASSSVLTRSSYNEQFF. The CDR3 nucleotides are TGTGCCAGCAGCTCGGTCCTCACACGGAGCTCCTACAATGAGCAGTTCTTC.

The table lists this clone with a count of one. The chain is built from TRBV11-3 and TRBJ2-1; TRBD1 matches 9 bases. In germline, CDR1 is SGHNT, CDR2 YENEEA. This CDR3 has 14 amino acids. J gave up 9 bases and V 5 bases, and 8 bases lay outside the gene matches. The chain's CDR3 is CASSPRDRVGEQFF. The CDR3 DNA reads TGTGCCAGCAGCCCGAGGGACAGGGTGGGTGAGCAGTTCTTC.

This chain links TRBV5-1 with TRBJ2-5; D possibly corresponds to TRBD2 (5 bases). Deletions cut 4 bases from V and 5 bases from J, with 9 bases between. This CDR3 is built from 12 residues. Germline CDR1 SGHRS, CDR2 YFSETQ. The chain's CDR3 is CASSPEDETQYF. CDR3 in DNA: TGCGCCAGCAGCCCGGAGGATGAGACCCAGTACTTC.

The rearrangement links TRBV10-2 to TRBJ2-1; 8 nucleotides match TRBD2. In germline, CDR1 is WSHSY, CDR2 SAAADI. The CDR3 is 16 residues long. V was pared by 1 base and J by 3 bases, with 5 bases of the junction left unmatched. For the CDR3, the DNA is TGCGCCAGCAGTGAGTACTGGCGGGAGGACTACAATGAGCAGTTCTTC. This sequence encodes CASSEYWREDYNEQFF.

The chain recombines TRBV14 with TRBJ2-7; maybe TRBD2 (7 bases). This CDR3 contains 16 residues. CDR1 and CDR2 from the germline V gene are SGHDN and FVKESK. The V end lost 4 bases, the J end lost 0 bases, and 16 bases lay between the germline ends. CDR3 in amino acids: CASSRLGGGLSYEQYV. The CDR3 nucleotides read TGTGCCAGCAGCCGCTTGGGGGGGGGCCTCTCCTACGAGCAGTACGTC.

The table lists this clone with a count of one. The chain's CDR3 is CASSQDSGQAGGYTF. The CDR3 region has the DNA TGCGCCAGCAGCCAAGACTCAGGACAGGCCGGGGGCTACACCTTC. J is TRBJ1-2 and V is TRBV4-3; TRBD1 matches 7 bases. Germline trimming cut 0 bases from V and 8 bases from J; bases unmatched to any gene: 9. Looked up from germline, CDR1 is LGHNA and CDR2 is YSLEER. This CDR3 contains 15 residues.

This clone was recorded a few times. The chain carries TRBV28 and TRBJ2-5; 7 bases line up with TRBD1. Germline V lookup: CDR1 MDHEN, CDR2 SYDVKM. The length of the CDR3 is 15 residues. Unmatched junction bases numbered 9, after V lost 3 bases and J lost 5 bases. The CDR3 loop reads CASSFRRGRGETQYF. The CDR3 DNA follows: TGTGCCAGCAGTTTTAGAAGGGGGCGAGGGGAGACCCAGTACTTC. Drawing the rest from reference TRBV28 and TRBJ2-5, the complete variable domain is DVKVTQSSRYLVKRTGEKVFLECVQDMDHENMFWYRQDPGLGLRLIYFSYDVKMKEKGDIPEGYSVSREKKERFSLILESASTNQTSMYLCASSFRRGRGETQYFGPGTRLLVL.

V and J are TRBV27 and TRBJ2-1; D is perhaps TRBD1 (6 bases). The V gene lost 6 bases and the J gene lost 5 bases, with 14 bases spanning the gap. The CDR3 covers 14 residues. Germline loops: CDR1 MNHEY, CDR2 SMNVEV (reference sequence). CDR3 in amino acids: CASRPPGGHNEQFF. Written as DNA, the CDR3 is TGTGCCAGCAGGCCGCCTGGGGGCCACAATGAGCAGTTCTTC.

This rearrangement joins TRBV27 to TRBJ2-7, with 8 nucleotides matching TRBD2. The trim removed 2 bases at V and 6 bases at J, leaving 15 bases unmatched. From germline, CDR1 is MNHEY and CDR2 SMNVEV (reference sequence). The CDR3 is made up of 17 amino acids. CDR3 nucleotide sequence: TGTGCCAGCAGTTTAACCGGGAGGGCCATCGTACCCTCCGAGCAGTACTTC. Its protein is CASSLTGRAIVPSEQYF.

This sequence joins TRBV4-1 and TRBJ2-2; 7 bases are shared with TRBD2. The CDR3 spans 14 residues. J gave up 4 bases and V 4 bases, and 3 bases lay outside the gene matches. Germline V gives CDR1 MGHRA, CDR2 YSYEKL. CDR3 sequence: CASSLTSSTGELFF. CDR3 DNA: TGCGCCAGCAGCCTGACTAGCTCCACCGGGGAGCTGTTTTTT.

The gene calls are TRBV2 and TRBJ1-1, with D perhaps matching TRBD1 (6 bases). Germline CDR1 reads SNHLY; CDR2 reads FYNNEI. The V and J ends lost 8 bases and 4 bases respectively, with 14 bases between them. The CDR3 runs to 13 residues. CDR3 nucleotides: TGTGCCAGCGAGGGGGGAGGGAGCACTGAAGCTTTCTTT. Translated, it gives CASEGGGSTEAFF.

The J gene is TRBJ1-5, the V gene TRBV4-3; 8 bases match TRBD1. There are 16 residues in the CDR3. In germline, CDR1 is LGHNA, CDR2 YSLEER. The V gene end was trimmed by 0 bases and the J gene end by 3 bases; junction bases not matched to a gene: 4. CDR3 residues: CASSQDWTGPNQPQHF. CDR3 DNA sequence: TGCGCCAGCAGCCAAGATTGGACAGGGCCCAATCAGCCCCAGCATTTT.

The V gene is TRBV27, the J gene TRBJ1-5, with D uncertain. Germline V gene sequence: CDR1 MNHEY, CDR2 SMNVEV (reference sequence). The CDR3 runs to 14 residues. V dropped 2 bases and J dropped 6 bases, with 11 bases sitting between them. The CDR3 DNA reads as TGTGCCAGCAGTTTAAGGGAGGGTGGTCAGCCCCAGCATTTT. Its translation: CASSLREGGQPQHF.

The chain has TRBV6-5 and TRBJ1-2; D might be TRBD1 (6 bases). The germline gives CDR1 MNHEY, CDR2 SVGAGI. V lost 0 bases and J 5 bases, leaving 16 bases between the germline ends. CDR3 size: 16 residues. The CDR3 region has the DNA TGTGCCAGCAGTTACTCCCTCCCTGCAGGGGAGTATGGCTACACCTTC. It translates to CASSYSLPAGEYGYTF.

This chain links TRBV7-2 with TRBJ2-7; 8 positions match TRBD1. Germline lookup yields CDR1 SGHTA and CDR2 FQGNSA. V was clipped by 1 base and J by 4 bases; unmatched bases: 6. The CDR3 contains 15 residues. The CDR3 DNA sequence: TGTGCCAGCAGCTTAGTCTCAGGGGGCAAATACGAGCAGTACTTC. Translated, it gives CASSLVSGGKYEQYF.

In DNA form, the CDR3 reads TGTGCCAGCAGTTCCCAACGCCTATACACTGAAGCTTTCTTT. Protein sequence: CASSSQRLYTEAFF. V usage is TRBV28 and J usage is TRBJ1-1, with unresolved D. The germline V gene has CDR1 MDHEN and CDR2 SYDVKM. This CDR3 is built from 14 residues. V was trimmed by 4 bases and J by 3 bases, leaving 12 bases between them.

The V and J genes are TRBV4-3 and TRBJ2-1; 8 bases fit TRBD1. The germline gives CDR1 LGHNA, CDR2 YSLEER. CDR3 length: 14 residues. V dropped 3 bases and J dropped 10; count of bases not matched to a gene: 8. CDR3 nucleotide sequence: TGCGCCAGCAGCCAGGGGACAGGCTCAAGGGAGCAGTTCTTC. Its protein product is CASSQGTGSREQFF.

This clone was counted between two and nine times. This chain connects TRBV4-1 to TRBJ1-1; weak D call: TRBD1 (6 bases). Looked up from germline, CDR1 is MGHRA and CDR2 is YSYEKL. V lost 4 bases and J 1 base, leaving 13 bases between the germline ends. This CDR3 has 15 residues. The CDR3: CASSPSGAQNTEAFF. The CDR3 DNA follows: TGCGCCAGCAGCCCTTCAGGGGCTCAGAACACTGAAGCTTTCTTT.